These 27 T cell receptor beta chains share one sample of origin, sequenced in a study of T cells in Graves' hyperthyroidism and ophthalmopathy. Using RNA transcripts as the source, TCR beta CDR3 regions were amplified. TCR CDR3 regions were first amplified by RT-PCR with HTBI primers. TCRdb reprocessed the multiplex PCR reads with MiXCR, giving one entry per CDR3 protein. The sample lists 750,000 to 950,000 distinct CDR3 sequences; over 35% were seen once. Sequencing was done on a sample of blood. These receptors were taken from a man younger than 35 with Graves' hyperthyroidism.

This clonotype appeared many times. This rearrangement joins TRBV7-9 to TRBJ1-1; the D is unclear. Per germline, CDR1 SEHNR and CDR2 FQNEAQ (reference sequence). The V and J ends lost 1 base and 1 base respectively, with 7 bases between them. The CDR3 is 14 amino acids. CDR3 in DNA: TGTGCCAGCAGCTTAGAGCCATCGAACACTGAAGCTTTCTTT. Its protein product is CASSLEPSNTEAFF.

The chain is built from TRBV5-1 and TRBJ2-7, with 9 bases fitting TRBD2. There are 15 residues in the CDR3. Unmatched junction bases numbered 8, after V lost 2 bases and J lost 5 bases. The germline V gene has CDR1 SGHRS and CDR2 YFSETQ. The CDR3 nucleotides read TGCGCCAGCAGCTTCAATATAGCGGGAGTCAACGAGCAGTACTTC. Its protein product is CASSFNIAGVNEQYF.

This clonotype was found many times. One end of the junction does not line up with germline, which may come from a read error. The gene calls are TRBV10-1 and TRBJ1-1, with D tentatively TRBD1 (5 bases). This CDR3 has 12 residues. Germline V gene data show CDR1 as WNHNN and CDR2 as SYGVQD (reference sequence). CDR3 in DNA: TGCGCCAGCAGTCAGGGTGGGAGAACTCGGCGATTT. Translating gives CASSQGGRTRRF.

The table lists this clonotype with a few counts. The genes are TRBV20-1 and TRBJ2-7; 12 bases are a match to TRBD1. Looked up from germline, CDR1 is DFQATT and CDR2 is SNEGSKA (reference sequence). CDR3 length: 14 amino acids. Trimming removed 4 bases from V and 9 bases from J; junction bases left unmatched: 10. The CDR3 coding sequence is TGCAGTGCTATGCTAGGGGACAGGGGGCTCGGGCAGTACTTC. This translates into CSAMLGDRGLGQYF.

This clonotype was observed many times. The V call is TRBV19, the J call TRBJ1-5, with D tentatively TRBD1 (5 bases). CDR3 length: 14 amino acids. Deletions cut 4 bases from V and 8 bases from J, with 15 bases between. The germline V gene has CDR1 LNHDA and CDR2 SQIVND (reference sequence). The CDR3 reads CASSTSGGGEPQHF. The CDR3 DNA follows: TGTGCCAGTAGTACCTCCGGGGGTGGGGAGCCCCAGCATTTT.

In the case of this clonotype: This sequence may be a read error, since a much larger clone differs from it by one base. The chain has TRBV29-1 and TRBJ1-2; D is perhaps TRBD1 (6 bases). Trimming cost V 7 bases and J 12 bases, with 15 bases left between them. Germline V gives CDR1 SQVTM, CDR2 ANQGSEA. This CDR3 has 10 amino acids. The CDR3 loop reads CSDTSGGHTF. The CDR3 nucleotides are TGCAGCGACACATCGGGGGGCCACACCTTC.

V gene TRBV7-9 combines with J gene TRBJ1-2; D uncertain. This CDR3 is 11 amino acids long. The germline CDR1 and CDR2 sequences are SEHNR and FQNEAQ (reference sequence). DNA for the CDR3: TGTGCTAGAGCAGGCATATATGGCTACACCTTC. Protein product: CARAGIYGYTF.

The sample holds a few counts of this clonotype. This CDR3 reads CASSLAPTANEQYF. CDR3 DNA: TGCGCCAGCAGCTTGGCGCCCACCGCGAACGAGCAGTACTTC. The rearrangement uses TRBV5-1 and TRBJ2-7, with D uncertain. V gave up 0 bases and J gave up 5 bases, with 12 bases separating them. The CDR3 extends over 14 amino acids. Germline CDR1 reads SGHRS; CDR2 reads YFSETQ. Full variable domain (remainder filled in from reference TRBV5-1 and TRBJ2-7): KAGVTQTPRYLIKTRGQQVTLSCSPISGHRSVSWYQQTPGQGLQFLFEYFSETQRNKGNFPGRFSGRQFSNSRSEMNVSTLELGDSALYLCASSLAPTANEQYFGPGTRLTVT.

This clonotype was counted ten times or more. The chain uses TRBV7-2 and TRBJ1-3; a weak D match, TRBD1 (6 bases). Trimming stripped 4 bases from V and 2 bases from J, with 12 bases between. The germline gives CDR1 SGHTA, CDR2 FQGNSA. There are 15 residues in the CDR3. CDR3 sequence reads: CASSSGQSTGNTIYF. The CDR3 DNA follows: TGTGCCAGCAGCTCAGGACAGTCGACTGGAAACACCATATATTTT.

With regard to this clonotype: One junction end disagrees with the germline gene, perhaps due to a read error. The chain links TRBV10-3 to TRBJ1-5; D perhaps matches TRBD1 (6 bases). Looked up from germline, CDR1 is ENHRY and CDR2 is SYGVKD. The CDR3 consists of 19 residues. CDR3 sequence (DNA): TGTGCCAGCAGTTTCCTCCCAAGGGGTGGGGGCAATAGCAATCAGCCCCAGCATTTT. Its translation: CASSFLPRGGGNSNQPQHF.

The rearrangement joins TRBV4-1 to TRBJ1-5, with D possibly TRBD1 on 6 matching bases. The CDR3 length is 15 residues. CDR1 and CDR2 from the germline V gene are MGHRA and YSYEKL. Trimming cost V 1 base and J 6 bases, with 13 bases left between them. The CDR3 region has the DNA TGCGCCAGCAGCCAAGCGTACAGGGCGGGTCAGCCCCAGCATTTT. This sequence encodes CASSQAYRAGQPQHF.

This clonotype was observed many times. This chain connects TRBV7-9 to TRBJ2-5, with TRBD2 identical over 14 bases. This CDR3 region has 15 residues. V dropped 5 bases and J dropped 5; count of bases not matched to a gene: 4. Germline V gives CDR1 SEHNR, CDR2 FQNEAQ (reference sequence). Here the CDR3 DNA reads TGTGCCAGCAGCCTTCGGACTAGCGGGAGGGAGACCCAGTACTTC. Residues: CASSLRTSGRETQYF.

The DNA for the CDR3 is TGTGCCACCAGCAAACTAGCGGGAGTCTACACCTTC. This gives the protein CATSKLAGVYTF. The V gene is TRBV15, the J gene TRBJ1-2; D is unclear. Germline CDR1 is LNHNV and CDR2 is YYDKDF (reference sequence). Trimming pared 4 bases from V and 10 bases from J, leaving 13 bases between. This CDR3 contains 12 residues.

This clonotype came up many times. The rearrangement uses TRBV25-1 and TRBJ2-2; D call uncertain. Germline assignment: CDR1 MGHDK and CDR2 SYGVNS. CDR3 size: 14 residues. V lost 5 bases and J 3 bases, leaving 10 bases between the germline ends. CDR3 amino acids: CASSPTGYTGELFF. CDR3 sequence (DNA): TGTGCCAGCAGTCCTACCGGGTACACCGGGGAGCTGTTTTTT.

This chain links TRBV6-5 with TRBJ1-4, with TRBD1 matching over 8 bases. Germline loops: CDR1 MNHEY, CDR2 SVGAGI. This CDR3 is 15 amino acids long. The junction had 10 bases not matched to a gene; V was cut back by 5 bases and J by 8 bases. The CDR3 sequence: CASSPRGTGQEKLFF. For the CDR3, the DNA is TGTGCCAGCAGTCCCCGCGGGACAGGCCAGGAAAAACTGTTTTTT.

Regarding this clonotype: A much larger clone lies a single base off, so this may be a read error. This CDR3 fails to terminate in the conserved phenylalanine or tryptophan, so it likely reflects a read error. The CDR3 sequence is CSGLGLAGLETQYL. The CDR3 nucleotides read TGCAGCGGGTTGGGACTAGCGGGACTAGAGACCCAGTACCTC. The chain joins TRBV29-1 to TRBJ2-5; 13 bases map to TRBD2. The germline CDR1 and CDR2 sequences are SQVTM and ANQGSEA. Trimming cost V 7 bases and J 4 bases; bases outside gene matches: 6. CDR3 length: 14 amino acids.

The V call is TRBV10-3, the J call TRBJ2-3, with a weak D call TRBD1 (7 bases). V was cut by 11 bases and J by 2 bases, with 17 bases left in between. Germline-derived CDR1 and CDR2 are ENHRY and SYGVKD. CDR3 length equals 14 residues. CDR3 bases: TGTGCCTCGAAGGGGGGACAGACCACAGATACGCAGTATTTT. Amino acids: CASKGGQTTDTQYF.

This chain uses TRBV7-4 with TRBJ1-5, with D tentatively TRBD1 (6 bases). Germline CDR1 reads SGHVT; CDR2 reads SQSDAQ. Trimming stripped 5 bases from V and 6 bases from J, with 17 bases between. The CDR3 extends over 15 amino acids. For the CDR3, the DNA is TGTGCCAGCAGCCCCGGACAGCACGGGGGTCAGCCCCAGCATTTT. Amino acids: CASSPGQHGGQPQHF.

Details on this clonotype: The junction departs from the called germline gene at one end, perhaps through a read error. CDR3 sequence (DNA): TGCGCCAGCAGCCAAGGGGTACGCCCCTCTGGGGCCAACGTCCTGACTTTC. Translating gives CASSQGVRPSGANVLTF. The rearrangement links TRBV7-2 to TRBJ2-6; D might be TRBD1 (5 bases). The length of the CDR3 is 17 residues. The V gene's germline CDR1 is SGHTA and CDR2 FQGNSA.

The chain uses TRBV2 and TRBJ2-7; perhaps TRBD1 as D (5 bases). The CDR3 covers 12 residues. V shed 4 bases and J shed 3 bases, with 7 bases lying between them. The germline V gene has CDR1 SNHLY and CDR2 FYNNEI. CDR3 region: CASSGTYYEQYF. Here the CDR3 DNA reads TGTGCCAGCAGTGGGACATACTACGAGCAGTACTTC.

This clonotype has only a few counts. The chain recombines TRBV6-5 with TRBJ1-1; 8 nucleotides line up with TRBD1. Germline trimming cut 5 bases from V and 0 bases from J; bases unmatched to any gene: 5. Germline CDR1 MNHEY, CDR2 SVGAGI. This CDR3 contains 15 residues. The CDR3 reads CASSLRTGLNTEAFF. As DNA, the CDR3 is TGTGCCAGCAGTCTCCGGACAGGGCTGAACACTGAAGCTTTCTTT.

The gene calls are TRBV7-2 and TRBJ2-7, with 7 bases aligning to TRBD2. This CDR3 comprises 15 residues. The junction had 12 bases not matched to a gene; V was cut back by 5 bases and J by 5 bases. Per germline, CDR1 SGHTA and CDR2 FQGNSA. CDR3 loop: CASSPFVAGVDEQYF. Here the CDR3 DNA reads TGTGCCAGCAGCCCGTTCGTGGCGGGGGTCGACGAGCAGTACTTC.

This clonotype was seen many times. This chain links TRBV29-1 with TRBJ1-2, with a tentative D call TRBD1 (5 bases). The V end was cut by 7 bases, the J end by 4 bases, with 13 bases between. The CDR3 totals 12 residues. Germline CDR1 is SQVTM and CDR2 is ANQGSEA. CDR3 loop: CSALDSSYGYTF. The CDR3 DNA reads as TGCAGCGCCCTAGACAGTTCCTATGGCTACACCTTC.

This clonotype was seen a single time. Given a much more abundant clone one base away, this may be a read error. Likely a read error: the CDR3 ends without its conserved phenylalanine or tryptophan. Here the CDR3 DNA reads TGTGCCAGCAGCCCTCCCCATGCTAGCGCAGAGACCCAGTACCTC. Protein product: CASSPPHASAETQYL. The chain joins TRBV4-2 to TRBJ2-5; perhaps TRBD2 as D (6 bases). V dropped 4 bases and J dropped 4 bases, with 16 bases sitting between them. The CDR3 runs 15 residues. Per germline, CDR1 LGHNA and CDR2 YNFKEQ.

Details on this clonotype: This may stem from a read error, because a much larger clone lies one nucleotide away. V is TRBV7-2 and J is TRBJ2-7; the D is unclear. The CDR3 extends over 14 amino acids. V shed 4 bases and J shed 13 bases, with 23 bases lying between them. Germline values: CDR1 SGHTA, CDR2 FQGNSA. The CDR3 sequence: CASSSSAQGSGSYF. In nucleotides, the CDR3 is TGTGCCAGCAGCTCGTCCGCCCAAGGATCCGGGTCTTACTTC. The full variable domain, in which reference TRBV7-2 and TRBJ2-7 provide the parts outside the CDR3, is GAGVSQSPSNKVTEKGKDVELRCDPISGHTALYWYRQSLGQGLEFLIYFQGNSAPDKSGLPSDRFSAERTGGSVSTLTIQRTQQEDSAVYLCASSSSAQGSGSYFGPGTRLTVT.

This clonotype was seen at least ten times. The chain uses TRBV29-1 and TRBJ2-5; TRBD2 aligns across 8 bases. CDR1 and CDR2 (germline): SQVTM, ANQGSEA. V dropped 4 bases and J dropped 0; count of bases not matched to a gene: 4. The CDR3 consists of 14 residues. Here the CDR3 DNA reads TGCAGCGTTGTACCGGGAGGGCACCAAGAGACCCAGTACTTC. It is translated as CSVVPGGHQETQYF.

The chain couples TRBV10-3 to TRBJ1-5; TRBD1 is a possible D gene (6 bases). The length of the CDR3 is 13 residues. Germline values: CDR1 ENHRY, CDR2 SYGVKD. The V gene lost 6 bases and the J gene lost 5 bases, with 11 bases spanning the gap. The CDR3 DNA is TGTGCCATCAGCCAAGCAGGGGATCAGCCCCAGCATTTT. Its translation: CAISQAGDQPQHF.